This paragraph reports one TCR beta chain. What it binds is unknown. This sample was taken from a study of CD8+ T cells in alopecia areata. Regarding the study as a whole: In blood and scalp, many expanded lesional clones persisted during tofacitinib. Sequenced scalp T cells also include alphabeta T cells resident in normal skin.

In each case, RNA was isolated and then reverse transcribed into cDNA as the sequencing template. Profiling relied on immunoSEQ multiplex PCR, and the TCRdb table lists in-frame clones only, not all of them. The sample contains about 140,000 clones, 86% of which appear only once. The germline V gene has CDR1 SGHRS and CDR2 YFSETQ. The CDR3 is made up of 12 amino acids. Trimming removed 4 bases from V and 3 bases from J, with 7 bases in between. Specified treatment: oral pan-JAK inhibitor, 5-10 mg twice daily. The sequence was obtained from a human donor with alopecia areata. This sequence joins TRBV5-1 and TRBJ1-1; D ambiguous. The sample consisted of CD8+ T cells sorted from blood, taken at week 4, from a patient treated with tofacitinib. In DNA, the CDR3 is TGCGCCAGCAGCCTACGGGACACTGAAGCTTTCTTT. This translates into CASSLRDTEAFF.